The 27 T cell receptor beta chains below come from one sample, sequenced in a study of T cells in Graves' hyperthyroidism and ophthalmopathy. TCR beta CDR3 sequences were amplified from RNA transcripts. Researchers ran a first-round RT-PCR on the TCR CDR3 using the HTBI primer set. TCRdb called the multiplex PCR reads again in MiXCR, with one record for every CDR3 protein. This table holds about 640,000 distinct CDR3 sequences, more than 12% found once. The sample comprised blood. These receptors originate from a woman aged 50 to 60 with Graves' ophthalmopathy.

This clonotype was counted ten times or more. The V call is TRBV9, the J call TRBJ2-7; 8 nucleotides line up with TRBD2. The ends lost 0 bases at V and 5 bases at J; junction bases unmatched: 7. The CDR3 consists of 15 residues. Germline lookup yields CDR1 SGDLS and CDR2 YYNGEE. The CDR3 DNA follows: TGTGCCAGCAGCGTAGGGGTCGGGAGGGTAGACGAGCAGTACTTC. Translating it yields CASSVGVGRVDEQYF.

This clonotype has just a few counts. The CDR3 loop reads CASSLWPTDTQYF. CDR3 in DNA: TGTGCCAGCAGTTTATGGCCCACAGATACGCAGTATTTT. The rearrangement joins TRBV28 to TRBJ2-3; D call uncertain. The CDR3 extends over 13 amino acids. Germline CDR1 MDHEN, CDR2 SYDVKM. Trimming pared 0 bases from V and 2 bases from J, leaving 3 bases between.

A word on this clonotype: This may come from a read error, since a much larger clone is one base off. The rearrangement links TRBV9 to TRBJ2-1; no definite D call. CDR1 SGDLS and CDR2 YYNGEE come from the germline V gene. This CDR3 has 14 residues. CDR3 coding DNA: TGTGTCAGCAGCGTAGAGGCCCATGACAATGAGCAGTTCTTC. It encodes CVSSVEAHDNEQFF. Using reference TRBV9 and TRBJ2-1 for the parts outside the CDR3, the full variable domain is DSGVTQTPKHLITATGQRVTLRCSPRSGDLSVYWYQQSLDQGLQFLIQYYNGEERAKGNILERFSAQQFPDLHSELNLSSLELGDSALYFCVSSVEAHDNEQFFGPGTRLTVL.

This clonotype was seen a few times. V usage is TRBV4-3 and J usage is TRBJ2-1, with TRBD2 matching over 10 bases. V lost 1 base and J lost 9; bases outside the gene matches: 15. The germline V gene encodes CDR1 LGHNA and CDR2 YSLEER. The length of the CDR3 is 18 residues. CDR3 sequence (DNA): TGCGCCAGCAGCCAAGTTTCTCTGGGGAGCGGGAGGGCCCTTGAGCAGTTCTTC. It specifies CASSQVSLGSGRALEQFF.

This sequence joins TRBV10-3 and TRBJ2-6; unclear D gene. This CDR3 has 15 amino acids. V lost 3 bases, J lost 2 bases, and 8 bases lay in between. Germline loops: CDR1 ENHRY, CDR2 SYGVKD. The CDR3 nucleotides read TGTGCCATCAGTGATAGGCGAGCTGGGGCCAACGTCCTGACTTTC. This encodes CAISDRRAGANVLTF.

In this sample, this clonotype turned up a few times. V and J are TRBV3-1 and TRBJ2-3; 8 bases agree with TRBD2. The germline gives CDR1 LGHDT, CDR2 YNNKEL (reference sequence). The V and J ends lost 4 bases and 4 bases, in that order; junction bases with no gene match: 10. The length of the CDR3 is 16 residues. CDR3 bases: TGTGCCAGCAGCCTATTAGCGGGGCTTCCGGCAGATACGCAGTATTTT. The encoded protein is CASSLLAGLPADTQYF.

The chain recombines TRBV2 with TRBJ1-2, with a weak D call TRBD1 (5 bases). Germline CDR1 is SNHLY and CDR2 is FYNNEI. The V and J ends lost 5 bases and 7 bases respectively, with 11 bases between them. This CDR3 is built from 12 residues. This chain's CDR3 is CASSLRDSGYTF. The DNA for the CDR3 is TGTGCCAGCAGTCTCCGGGACTCTGGCTACACCTTC.

The gene calls are TRBV9 and TRBJ1-5; 11 nucleotides agree with TRBD1. The V and J ends lost 8 bases and 0 bases, in that order; junction bases with no gene match: 10. The CDR3 has 17 amino acids. The germline gives CDR1 SGDLS, CDR2 YYNGEE. The CDR3 DNA is TGTGCCAGTCCTACCGGACAGGGGGCTTTTAGCAATCAGCCCCAGCATTTT. Translating gives CASPTGQGAFSNQPQHF. The entire variable domain, with the rest obtained from reference TRBV9 and TRBJ1-5, is as follows: DSGVTQTPKHLITATGQRVTLRCSPRSGDLSVYWYQQSLDQGLQFLIQYYNGEERAKGNILERFSAQQFPDLHSELNLSSLELGDSALYFCASPTGQGAFSNQPQHFGDGTRLSIL.

This clonotype has at least ten counts. The V and J genes are TRBV11-3 and TRBJ2-3; D gene ambiguous. The CDR3 is 13 residues long. The germline CDR1 and CDR2 sequences are SGHNT and YENEEA. V was trimmed by 4 bases and J by 4 bases, leaving 9 bases between them. For the CDR3, the DNA is TGTGCCAGCAGCTCCCTATCCTCAGATACGCAGTATTTT. The encoded protein is CASSSLSSDTQYF. The full variable domain, with the rest looked up from reference TRBV11-3 and TRBJ2-3, is EAGVVQSPRYKIIEKKQPVAFWCNPISGHNTLYWYLQNLGQGPELLIRYENEEAVDDSQLPKDRFSAERLKGVDSTLKIQPAELGDSAVYLCASSSLSSDTQYFGPGTRLTVL.

At least ten counts were recorded for this clonotype. CDR3 nucleotide sequence: TGTGCCAGCAGCTCCATAGTGGGGCGGGGAAGTCGCTACGAGCAGTACTTC. The encoded protein is CASSSIVGRGSRYEQYF. The chain is built from TRBV11-2 and TRBJ2-7, with D maybe TRBD2 (6 bases). From germline, CDR1 is SGHAT and CDR2 FQNNGV. V dropped 4 bases and J dropped 3 bases, with 22 bases sitting between them. The length of the CDR3 is 17 residues.

This clonotype was picked up many times. The rearrangement links TRBV28 to TRBJ1-5; TRBD1 matches 12 bases. Germline trimming cut 5 bases from V and 5 bases from J; bases unmatched to any gene: 4. Germline-derived CDR1 and CDR2 are MDHEN and SYDVKM. The CDR3 length is 15 residues. CDR3 sequence reads: CASSPRDRGHQPQHF. The CDR3 DNA follows: TGTGCCAGCAGTCCCCGGGACAGGGGGCATCAGCCCCAGCATTTT.

This clonotype was found once. A much larger clone differs by one base, so this may be a read error. This chain's CDR3 is CASSFPPRVAGVTGELLF. The CDR3 coding sequence is TGTGCCAGCAGCTTCCCCCCTAGAGTAGCGGGAGTTACCGGGGAGCTGCTTTTT. The chain couples TRBV7-3 to TRBJ2-2; 9 bases align to TRBD2. The CDR3 spans 18 residues. CDR1 is SGHTA and CDR2 is FQGTGA in the germline V gene.

This clonotype showed up just a few times. This chain links TRBV7-9 with TRBJ1-1; unclear D gene. This CDR3 is built from 15 residues. CDR1 is SEHNR and CDR2 is FQNEAQ in the germline V gene (reference sequence). V lost 4 bases and J 3 bases, leaving 15 bases between the germline ends. The CDR3 DNA reads as TGTGCCAGCAGCTCCTTAGGGATTTCTGACACTGAAGCTTTCTTT. This translates into CASSSLGISDTEAFF.

This chain uses TRBV18 with TRBJ2-1, with D unclear. The CDR3 is 16 residues long. From germline, CDR1 is KGHSH and CDR2 LQKENI. Deletions cut 2 bases from V and 0 bases from J, with 11 bases between. This chain's CDR3 is CASSPLGMRSYNEQFF. The CDR3 DNA is TGTGCCAGCTCACCATTGGGGATGCGCTCCTACAATGAGCAGTTCTTC.

This clonotype appeared many times. The chain couples TRBV7-2 to TRBJ2-5, with 7 bases identical to TRBD2. Germline loops: CDR1 SGHTA, CDR2 FQGNSA. The CDR3 length is 15 residues. The junction had 5 bases not matched to a gene; V was cut back by 0 bases and J by 4 bases. The CDR3 region is CASSLARASGETQYF. CDR3 DNA: TGTGCCAGCAGCTTAGCTCGGGCTAGCGGAGAGACCCAGTACTTC.

This clonotype was seen at least ten times. J is TRBJ2-3 and V is TRBV4-3; 11 bases align to TRBD2. Germline trimming cut 1 base from V and 8 bases from J; bases unmatched to any gene: 8. The CDR3 covers 16 residues. The germline gives CDR1 LGHNA, CDR2 YSLEER. The DNA of the CDR3 is TGCGCCAGCAGCCAAGCGACTAGCGGGACCCCGGGTACGCAGTATTTT. It is translated as CASSQATSGTPGTQYF.

This clonotype was counted many times. J is TRBJ2-7 and V is TRBV29-1, with 13 nucleotides matching TRBD2. This CDR3 comprises 14 residues. The trim removed 7 bases at V and 2 bases at J, leaving 5 bases unmatched. The germline V gene has CDR1 SQVTM and CDR2 ANQGSEA. The CDR3, as DNA: TGCAGCGCCGTACTAGCGGGAGGGCCCTACGAGCAGTACTTC. It is translated as CSAVLAGGPYEQYF.

This chain joins TRBV7-8 and TRBJ2-2; weak D call: TRBD2 (6 bases). The V end was cut by 2 bases, the J end by 3 bases, with 13 bases between. Germline-derived CDR1 and CDR2 are SGHVS and FQNEAQ. The CDR3 loop spans 16 amino acids. Here the CDR3 reads CASSLYAGMDTGELFF. CDR3 nucleotides: TGTGCCAGCAGCTTATATGCGGGAATGGACACCGGGGAGCTGTTTTTT.

This clonotype was found many times. This sequence joins TRBV20-1 and TRBJ2-5; D not resolved. The CDR3 consists of 14 residues. Germline assignment: CDR1 DFQATT and CDR2 SNEGSKA (reference sequence). The V end lost 6 bases, the J end lost 5 bases, and 19 bases lay between the germline ends. The CDR3 DNA reads as TGCAGTGCGCCCAAGGGATTAAAGGAGGAGACCCAGTACTTC. Its protein product is CSAPKGLKEETQYF.

In its sample, this clonotype was seen a few times. V is TRBV7-2 and J is TRBJ2-1; possible D gene TRBD1, 6 bases. Trimming took 1 base from V and 15 from J, leaving 13 bases between them. Germline V gene data show CDR1 as SGHTA and CDR2 as FQGNSA. The CDR3 loop spans 12 amino acids. CDR3 DNA: TGTGCCAGCAGCTTAGTGGCCAGGGGCCTGTTCTTC. Translated: CASSLVARGLFF. Drawing the rest from reference TRBV7-2 and TRBJ2-1, the complete variable domain is GAGVSQSPSNKVTEKGKDVELRCDPISGHTALYWYRQSLGQGLEFLIYFQGNSAPDKSGLPSDRFSAERTGGSVSTLTIQRTQQEDSAVYLCASSLVARGLFFGPGTRLTVL.

The chain links TRBV7-6 to TRBJ2-1, with 11 nucleotides matching TRBD2. The trim removed 4 bases at V and 7 bases at J, leaving 15 bases unmatched. This CDR3 is built from 18 residues. Looked up from germline, CDR1 is SGHVS and CDR2 is FNYEAQ. CDR3 protein: CASSSLAGGDPGRNEQFF. The CDR3 DNA reads as TGTGCCAGCAGCTCGTTAGCGGGAGGGGATCCTGGGAGGAATGAGCAGTTCTTC.

In this sample, this clonotype turned up a few times. J is TRBJ2-7 and V is TRBV12-5; D gene unclear. Germline V CDR1 and CDR2: LGHNT, FRNRAP. The V end was cut by 5 bases, the J end by 0 bases, with 14 bases between. The CDR3 is 15 amino acids. CDR3 DNA: TGTGCTAGTGGTCTTGGCAGGACGAGCTCCTACGAGCAGTACTTC. Translated, it gives CASGLGRTSSYEQYF.

This clonotype has at least ten counts. This chain uses TRBV29-1 with TRBJ2-7; possible D gene TRBD1, 8 bases. Trimming stripped 7 bases from V and 3 bases from J, with 19 bases between. Germline V gene sequence: CDR1 SQVTM, CDR2 ANQGSEA. This CDR3 comprises 14 residues. The CDR3 bases are TGCAGCGCGGGAGGACAGGGTAGGGACTACGAGCAGTACTTC. Translation gives CSAGGQGRDYEQYF.

V and J are TRBV2 and TRBJ1-1; no clear D gene. Germline CDR1 reads SNHLY; CDR2 reads FYNNEI. The CDR3 contains 14 residues. In DNA form, the CDR3 reads TGTGTTTCTAGGACGGATCCTATGAACACTGAAGCTTTCTTT. Its protein is CVSRTDPMNTEAFF.

This clonotype was counted many times. V gene TRBV11-3 combines with J gene TRBJ2-3; D is uncertain. The CDR3 is 13 amino acids. CDR1 and CDR2 (germline): SGHNT, YENEEA. The ends were cut back, 1 base at V and 5 bases at J, with 7 bases in the middle. This CDR3 is CASSLGAGDTQYF. DNA for the CDR3: TGTGCCAGCAGCTTAGGGGCCGGAGATACGCAGTATTTT.

This clonotype was picked up many times. This chain connects TRBV29-1 to TRBJ1-1, with 7 positions matching TRBD1. The CDR3 runs to 15 residues. The trim removed 1 base at V and 3 bases at J, leaving 8 bases unmatched. Looked up from germline, CDR1 is SQVTM and CDR2 is ANQGSEA. This CDR3 is CSVEGPGQSYTEAFF. CDR3 nucleotides: TGCAGCGTTGAAGGCCCGGGACAGAGCTACACTGAAGCTTTCTTT.

This clonotype was counted ten times or more. The rearrangement joins TRBV9 to TRBJ1-1, with 8 bases that match TRBD1. The junction had 6 bases not matched to a gene; V was cut back by 0 bases and J by 8 bases. This CDR3 region has 14 residues. Germline V CDR1 and CDR2: SGDLS, YYNGEE. The CDR3 reads CASSVDHGQGEAFF. The DNA for the CDR3 is TGTGCCAGCAGCGTAGACCACGGACAGGGCGAAGCTTTCTTT. Looking up the rest from reference TRBV9 and TRBJ1-1 gives the full variable domain: DSGVTQTPKHLITATGQRVTLRCSPRSGDLSVYWYQQSLDQGLQFLIQYYNGEERAKGNILERFSAQQFPDLHSELNLSSLELGDSALYFCASSVDHGQGEAFFGQGTRLTVV.